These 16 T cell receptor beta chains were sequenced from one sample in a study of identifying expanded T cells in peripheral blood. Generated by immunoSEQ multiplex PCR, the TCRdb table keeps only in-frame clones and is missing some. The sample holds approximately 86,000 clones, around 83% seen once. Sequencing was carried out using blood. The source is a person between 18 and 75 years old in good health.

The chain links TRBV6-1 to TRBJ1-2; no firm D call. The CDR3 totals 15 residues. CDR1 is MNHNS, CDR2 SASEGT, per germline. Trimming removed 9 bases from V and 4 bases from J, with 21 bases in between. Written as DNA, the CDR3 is TGTGCCAGTAAAAAGTTTTCCCAAATAATCTATGGCTACACCTTC. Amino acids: CASKKFSQIIYGYTF.

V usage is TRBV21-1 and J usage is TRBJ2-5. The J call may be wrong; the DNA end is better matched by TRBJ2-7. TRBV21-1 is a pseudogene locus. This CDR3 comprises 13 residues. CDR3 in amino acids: CASSRRSSYEQYF. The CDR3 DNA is TGTGCCAGCAGCCGACGAAGCTCCTACGAGCAGTACTTC.

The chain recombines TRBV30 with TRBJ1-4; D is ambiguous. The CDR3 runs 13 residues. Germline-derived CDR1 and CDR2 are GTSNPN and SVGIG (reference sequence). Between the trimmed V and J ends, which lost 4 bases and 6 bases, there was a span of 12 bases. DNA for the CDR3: TGTGCCTGGACTCGTCCAGTGGATGAAAAACTGTTTTTT. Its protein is CAWTRPVDEKLFF.

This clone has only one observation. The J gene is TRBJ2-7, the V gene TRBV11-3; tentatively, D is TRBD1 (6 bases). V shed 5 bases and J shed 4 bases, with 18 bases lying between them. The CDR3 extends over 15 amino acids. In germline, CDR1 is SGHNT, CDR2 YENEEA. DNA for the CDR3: TGTGCCAGCAGCCTAAACAGGGATGGTCAGTACGAGCAGTACTTC. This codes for CASSLNRDGQYEQYF.

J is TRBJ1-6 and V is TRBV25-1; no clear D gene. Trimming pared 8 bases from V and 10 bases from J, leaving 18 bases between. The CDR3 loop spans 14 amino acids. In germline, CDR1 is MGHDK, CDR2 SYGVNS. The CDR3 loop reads CASALVGFGSPLHF. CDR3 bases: TGTGCCAGCGCCCTGGTTGGGTTTGGGTCACCCCTCCACTTT. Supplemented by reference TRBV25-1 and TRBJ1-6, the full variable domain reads EADIYQTPRYLVIGTGKKITLECSQTMGHDKMYWYQQDPGMELHLIHYSYGVNSTEKGDLSSESTVSRIRTEHFPLTLESARPSHTSQYLCASALVGFGSPLHFGNGTRLTVT.

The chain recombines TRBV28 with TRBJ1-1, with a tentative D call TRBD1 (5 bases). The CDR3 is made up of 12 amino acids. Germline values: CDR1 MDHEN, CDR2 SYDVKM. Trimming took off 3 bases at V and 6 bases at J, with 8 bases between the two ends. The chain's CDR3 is CASSFTGAEAFF. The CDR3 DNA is TGTGCCAGCAGTTTTACGGGGGCTGAAGCTTTCTTT. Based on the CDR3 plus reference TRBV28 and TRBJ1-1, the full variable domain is DVKVTQSSRYLVKRTGEKVFLECVQDMDHENMFWYRQDPGLGLRLIYFSYDVKMKEKGDIPEGYSVSREKKERFSLILESASTNQTSMYLCASSFTGAEAFFGQGTRLTVV.

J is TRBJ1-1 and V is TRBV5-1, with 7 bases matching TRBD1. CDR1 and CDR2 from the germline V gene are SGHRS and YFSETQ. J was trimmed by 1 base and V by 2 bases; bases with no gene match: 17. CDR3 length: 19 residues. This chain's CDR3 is CASSLNGKGAATRNTEAFF. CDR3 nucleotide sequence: TGCGCCAGCAGCTTAAATGGGAAGGGGGCCGCCACAAGGAACACTGAAGCTTTCTTT.

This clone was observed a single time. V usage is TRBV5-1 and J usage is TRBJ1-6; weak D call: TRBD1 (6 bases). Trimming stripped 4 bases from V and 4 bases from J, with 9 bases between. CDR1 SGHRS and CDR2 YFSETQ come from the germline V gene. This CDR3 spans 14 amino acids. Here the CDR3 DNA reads TGCGCCAGCAGCCGGGACATATATAATTCACCCCTCCACTTT. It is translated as CASSRDIYNSPLHF.

The DNA of the CDR3 is TGCGCCAGCAGCCAAGTGGGGGGAGGCTACACCTTC. It is translated as CASSQVGGGYTF. The V gene is TRBV4-1, the J gene TRBJ1-2; D is possibly TRBD1 (5 bases). The CDR3 covers 12 residues. Trimming stripped 1 base from V and 8 bases from J, with 8 bases between. From germline, CDR1 is MGHRA and CDR2 YSYEKL.

CDR3 nucleotide sequence: TGCGCCAGCAGCCAAGAGCTAGGGACAGGGAAGAATCAGCCCCAGCATTTT. Translating gives CASSQELGTGKNQPQHF. The rearrangement uses TRBV4-1 and TRBJ1-5, with 9 bases that match TRBD1. The germline gives CDR1 MGHRA, CDR2 YSYEKL. The CDR3 extends over 17 amino acids. V lost 0 bases and J lost 4; bases outside the gene matches: 7.

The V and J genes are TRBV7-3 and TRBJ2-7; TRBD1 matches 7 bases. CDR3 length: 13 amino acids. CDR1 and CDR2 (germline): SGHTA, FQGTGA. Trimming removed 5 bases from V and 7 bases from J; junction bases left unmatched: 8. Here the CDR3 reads CASSLYTGDEQYF. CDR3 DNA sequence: TGTGCCAGCAGCCTCTATACAGGGGATGAGCAGTACTTC.

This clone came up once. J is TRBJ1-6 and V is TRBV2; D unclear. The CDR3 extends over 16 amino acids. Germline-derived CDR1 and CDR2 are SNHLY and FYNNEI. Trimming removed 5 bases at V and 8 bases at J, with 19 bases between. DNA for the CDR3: TGTGCCAGCAGTCAAGGCCGGGCGACCGGGTATTCACCCCTCCACTTT. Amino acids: CASSQGRATGYSPLHF.

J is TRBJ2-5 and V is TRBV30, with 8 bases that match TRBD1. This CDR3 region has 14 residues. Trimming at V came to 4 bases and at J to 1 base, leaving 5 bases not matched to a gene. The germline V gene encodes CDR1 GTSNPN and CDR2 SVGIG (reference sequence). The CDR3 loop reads CAWTQGAFQETQYF. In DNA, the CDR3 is TGTGCCTGGACCCAGGGGGCGTTCCAAGAGACCCAGTACTTC.

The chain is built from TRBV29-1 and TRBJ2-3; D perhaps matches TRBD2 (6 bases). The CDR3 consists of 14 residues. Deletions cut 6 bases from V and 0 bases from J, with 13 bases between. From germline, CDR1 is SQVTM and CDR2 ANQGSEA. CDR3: CSVAPGASTDTQYF. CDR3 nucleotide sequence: TGCAGCGTCGCGCCGGGAGCTAGCACAGATACGCAGTATTTT.

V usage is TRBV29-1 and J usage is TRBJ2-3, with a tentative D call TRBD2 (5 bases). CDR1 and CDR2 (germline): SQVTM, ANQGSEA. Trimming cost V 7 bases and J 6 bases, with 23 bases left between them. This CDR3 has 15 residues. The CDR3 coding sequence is TGCAGCGCGTTTAACGGACTCTCCGCCGGCGATACGCAGTATTTT. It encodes CSAFNGLSAGDTQYF.

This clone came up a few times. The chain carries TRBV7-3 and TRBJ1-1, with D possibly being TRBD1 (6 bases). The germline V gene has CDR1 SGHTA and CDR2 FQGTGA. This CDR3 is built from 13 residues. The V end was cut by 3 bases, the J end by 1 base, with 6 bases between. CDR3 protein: CASSLTGNTEAFF. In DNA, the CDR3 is TGTGCCAGCAGCTTGACAGGGAACACTGAAGCTTTCTTT. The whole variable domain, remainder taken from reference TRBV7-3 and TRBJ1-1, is GAGVSQTPSNKVTEKGKYVELRCDPISGHTALYWYRQSLGQGPEFLIYFQGTGAADDSGLPNDRFFAVRPEGSVSTLKIQRTERGDSAVYLCASSLTGNTEAFFGQGTRLTVV.